The clone carrying this TCR beta chain was seen at least ten times. Its antigen is unidentified. Researchers amplified the TCR beta CDR3 regions from RNA transcripts. The HTBI primer set drove a first-round RT-PCR of the TCR CDR3. In TCRdb, the multiplex PCR reads were re-called with MiXCR into one record per CDR3 protein. The repertoire holds about 350,000 distinct CDR3 sequences, with roughly 15% as singletons. This CDR3 comprises 15 residues. The germline V gene encodes CDR1 SGHAT and CDR2 FQDESV (reference sequence). V dropped 5 bases and J dropped 2 bases, with 15 bases sitting between them. This specimen comes from a study of T cells in Graves' hyperthyroidism and ophthalmopathy. The study's findings and limits: The blood repertoire included most of the expanded thyroid clonotypes above 0.001.

Input material: blood. This rearrangement joins TRBV11-1 to TRBJ2-5; a weak D match, TRBD2 (5 bases). The source of this sequence is an older woman with Graves' ophthalmopathy. CDR3 protein: CASSLGYTGQETQYF. The CDR3, as DNA: TGTGCCAGCAGCCTAGGGTATACGGGGCAAGAGACCCAGTACTTC.